The rows below give T cell receptor beta chains drawn from one sample of a study of blood T cell repertoires in COVID-19. Measured with immunoSEQ multiplex PCR; TCRdb has only the in-frame clones, and not every one. Among around 150,000 clones listed, over 80% were seen once. Specimen: peripheral blood. All receptors derive from a woman aged 80 or older with active or convalescent COVID-19. Each CDR3 is given with its conserved first and last residue. The order of the fields is J gene, clone size, V gene, D gene, CDR3 protein, CDR3 DNA. A D gene is named only where the DNA matches it firmly. Clone sizes are given selectively: once, few, many, or a class where the clone is expanded.

j_call: TRBJ2-2
clone_size: .
v_call: TRBV6-5
d_call: .
cdr3_aa: CASSYKGVVNTGELFF
cdr3_nt: TGTGCCAGCAGTTATAAAGGGGTCGTGAACACCGGGGAGCTGTTTTTT

j_call: TRBJ1-1
clone_size: .
v_call: TRBV7-8
d_call: TRBD1
cdr3_aa: CASSYRQGALEAFF
cdr3_nt: TGTGCCAGCAGCTACCGACAGGGGGCTCTTGAAGCTTTCTTT

j_call: TRBJ2-1
clone_size: .
v_call: TRBV19
d_call: .
cdr3_aa: CASKIDSSYNEQFF
cdr3_nt: TGTGCCAGTAAGATCGATAGCTCCTACAATGAGCAGTTCTTC

j_call: TRBJ1-2
clone_size: .
v_call: TRBV7-9
d_call: .
cdr3_aa: CASSPRQSLYGYTF
cdr3_nt: TGTGCCAGCAGCCCCCGACAGAGCCTCTATGGCTACACCTTC

j_call: TRBJ1-2
clone_size: few
v_call: TRBV18
d_call: .
cdr3_aa: CASSPEQGAKGYGYTF
cdr3_nt: TGTGCCAGCTCACCGGAACAAGGGGCGAAAGGCTATGGCTACACCTTC

j_call: TRBJ1-2
clone_size: .
v_call: TRBV3-1/TRBV3-2
d_call: .
cdr3_aa: CASSQAPGGNYGYTF
cdr3_nt: TGTGCCAGCAGCCAAGCCCCAGGAGGGAACTATGGCTACACCTTC

j_call: TRBJ1-1
clone_size: .
v_call: TRBV27
d_call: .
cdr3_aa: CASSLNLGGEAFF
cdr3_nt: TGTGCCAGCAGTTTAAACCTGGGGGGTGAAGCTTTCTTT

j_call: TRBJ2-3
clone_size: .
v_call: TRBV6-4
d_call: TRBD2
cdr3_aa: CASSEGGGATDTQYF
cdr3_nt: TGTGCCAGCAGTGAGGGCGGGGGGGCCACAGATACGCAGTATTTT

j_call: TRBJ2-2
clone_size: .
v_call: TRBV9
d_call: TRBD1
cdr3_aa: CASSPERGPTGELFF
cdr3_nt: TGTGCCAGCAGCCCAGAGAGGGGGCCCACCGGGGAGCTGTTTTTT

j_call: TRBJ2-5
clone_size: .
v_call: TRBV7-2
d_call: .
cdr3_aa: CASSTSGTTAETQYF
cdr3_nt: TGTGCCAGCAGCACCTCCGGGACAACCGCAGAGACCCAGTACTTC

j_call: TRBJ1-1
clone_size: .
v_call: TRBV6-5
d_call: .
cdr3_aa: CASTQPQENTEAFF
cdr3_nt: TGTGCCAGCACCCAACCTCAGGAGAACACTGAAGCTTTCTTT

j_call: TRBJ1-3
clone_size: .
v_call: TRBV2
d_call: .
cdr3_aa: CASSSGARGNTIYF
cdr3_nt: TGTGCCAGCAGCTCAGGGGCGCGGGGAAACACCATATATTTT

j_call: TRBJ2-1
clone_size: once
v_call: TRBV5-3
d_call: .
cdr3_aa: CARSLVAGYNEQFF
cdr3_nt: TGTGCCAGAAGCTTGGTCGCGGGTTACAATGAGCAGTTCTTC

j_call: TRBJ1-4
clone_size: .
v_call: TRBV5-4
d_call: .
cdr3_aa: CASSKKGVFTNEKLFF
cdr3_nt: TGTGCCAGCAGCAAAAAGGGGGTTTTCACTAATGAAAAACTGTTTTTT

j_call: TRBJ1-6
clone_size: .
v_call: TRBV6-2/TRBV6-3
d_call: .
cdr3_aa: CASSYSEGVTLHF
cdr3_nt: TGTGCCAGCAGTTACTCGGAAGGAGTCACCCTCCACTTT

j_call: TRBJ2-5
clone_size: .
v_call: TRBV6-2/TRBV6-3
d_call: .
cdr3_aa: CASSWDFGPQETQYF
cdr3_nt: TGTGCCAGCAGCTGGGACTTTGGCCCACAAGAGACCCAGTACTTC

j_call: TRBJ2-7
clone_size: once
v_call: TRBV7-2
d_call: TRBD1
cdr3_aa: CASSLAGQGTYEQYF
cdr3_nt: TGTGCCAGCAGCTTAGCCGGACAGGGTACCTACGAGCAGTACTTC

j_call: TRBJ2-2
clone_size: .
v_call: TRBV6-5
d_call: TRBD1
cdr3_aa: CASKNRGLGGELFF
cdr3_nt: TGTGCCAGCAAAAACAGGGGGCTCGGCGGGGAGCTGTTTTTT

j_call: TRBJ1-5
clone_size: few
v_call: TRBV6-5
d_call: TRBD1
cdr3_aa: CASRRDRGGNQPQHF
cdr3_nt: TGTGCCAGCAGGCGGGACAGGGGAGGCAATCAGCCCCAGCATTTT

j_call: TRBJ1-4
clone_size: .
v_call: TRBV6-1
d_call: .
cdr3_aa: CASMDSTNEKLFF
cdr3_nt: TGTGCCAGCATGGACAGCACGAATGAAAAACTGTTTTTT

j_call: TRBJ2-1
clone_size: few
v_call: TRBV27
d_call: .
cdr3_aa: CASSYQDTRLQQFF
cdr3_nt: TGTGCCAGCAGTTATCAGGACACCCGCCTTCAGCAGTTCTTC

j_call: TRBJ1-2
clone_size: .
v_call: TRBV30
d_call: .
cdr3_aa: CAWSVTGMEGYTF
cdr3_nt: TGTGCCTGGAGTGTAACCGGGATGGAGGGCTACACCTTC

j_call: TRBJ2-3
clone_size: .
v_call: TRBV7-3
d_call: TRBD1
cdr3_aa: CASSRGQGTDTQYF
cdr3_nt: TGTGCCAGCAGTAGGGGACAGGGGACAGATACGCAGTATTTT

j_call: TRBJ1-2
clone_size: .
v_call: TRBV18
d_call: .
cdr3_aa: CASSPSGNYGYTF
cdr3_nt: TGTGCCAGCTCACCTTCGGGGAACTATGGCTACACCTTC

j_call: TRBJ2-3
clone_size: .
v_call: TRBV25-1
d_call: TRBD1
cdr3_aa: CASSERDRGLTDTQYF
cdr3_nt: TGTGCCAGCAGTGAACGGGACAGGGGGCTTACAGATACGCAGTATTTT

j_call: TRBJ1-1
clone_size: .
v_call: TRBV7-9
d_call: TRBD1
cdr3_aa: CASSPGDRDIFF
cdr3_nt: TGTGCCAGCAGCCCCGGGGACAGGGATATTTTCTTT

j_call: TRBJ2-3
clone_size: .
v_call: TRBV3-1/TRBV3-2
d_call: TRBD2
cdr3_aa: CASSRRGAGGPSDTQYF
cdr3_nt: TGTGCCAGCAGCCGAAGAGGAGCGGGGGGGCCATCAGATACGCAGTATTTT

j_call: TRBJ1-1
clone_size: .
v_call: TRBV10-3
d_call: .
cdr3_aa: CASSDMNTEAFF
cdr3_nt: TGTGCCTCCTCGGACATGAACACTGAAGCTTTCTTT

j_call: TRBJ1-1
clone_size: .
v_call: TRBV12-3/TRBV12-4
d_call: .
cdr3_aa: CASSLVRATEAFF
cdr3_nt: TGTGCCAGCAGCCTGGTGAGGGCCACTGAAGCTTTCTTT

j_call: TRBJ1-3
clone_size: .
v_call: TRBV7-2
d_call: .
cdr3_aa: CASSLAPGQIGNTIYF
cdr3_nt: TGTGCCAGCAGCTTAGCCCCAGGACAGATTGGAAACACCATATATTTT

j_call: TRBJ1-1
clone_size: .
v_call: TRBV5-1
d_call: .
cdr3_aa: CASSLGGEAFF
cdr3_nt: TGCGCCAGCAGCTTAGGGGGTGAAGCTTTCTTT